This T cell receptor (beta chain) was sequenced during a study of cytomegalovirus exposure and HLA in healthy donors (dated by TCRdb to between 2016 and 2019). Describing the broader study: According to an earlier analysis of several hundred of the donors, about 179 million T cells yielded over 100 million unique TCR beta sequences and more than 250 Gb of sequence data. Besides the first cohort of more than 650 subjects, a separate validation cohort made up of roughly 130 different subjects was used. Of the roughly 390 genotyped donors, approximately 80% were placed in the genetic ancestry cluster associated with self-reported Caucasian donors. An early release that covered roughly 600 HLA-typed donors contained approximately 300 gigabases of sequencing data and tens of millions of unique TCR sequences. High-throughput TCR immunosequencing, statistical association of individual TCRs with disease status, and machine learning were combined to predict cytomegalovirus infection status. Alongside the repertoire data, information on donor age, sex, ethnicity and CMV serostatus was compiled. In the later analysis, no new phenotypic data were used to find candidate immune exposures; instead, reliance was placed on TCR beta sequences and their occurrence across donors. An earlier analysis of roughly 580 of the donors used high-throughput TCR beta sequencing to judge whether each TCR beta V gene segment behaved as functional or pseudogenic. Because of strong linkage in the cohort, five DR-DQ haplotypes were treated as single units for association and clustering. The aim of the study was to test whether cataloging public T cell receptors could identify signatures of past pathogen exposure. All discovery cohort repertoires had been generated using a single sequencing platform. In a later genetic analysis, genome-wide SNP genotypes for about 60% of the 666 donors were used, and that subset was treated as a discovery cohort. Class I and class II HLA loci were covered by the typing at four-digit resolution. The study used immunosequencing to profile the T cell repertoires of around 600 subjects and linked those repertoires to cytomegalovirus serostatus. Typing coverage differed by locus: A, B, C, DRB1 and DQB1 were typed in roughly 629-640 donors, DQA1 in approximately 520, DPA1 in roughly 590, and DPB1 in 400 to 480. Among around 400 genotyped donors of the cohort, an average of about 240,000 unique TCR beta nucleotide sequences was sequenced per donor, of which 15% to 20% were non-productive. In a later analysis, previously published TCR beta repertoires from several hundred donors were re-analyzed and high-resolution HLA genotyping was added so that TCR occurrence patterns could be studied.

V is shortened by 5 bases, J by 4 bases, and the region joining them spans 9 bases. The CDR3 runs 13 amino acids, cysteine and phenylalanine included. Only CDR3 DNA is held: 39 bases, read in frame from base 1. The germline V gene (reference sequence) supplies CDR1 MNHEY and CDR2 SMNVEV. With regard to this clone: Its antigen is unknown.

In total, 666 healthy bone marrow donors made up the cohort. At the time of sampling, every cohort member was nominally healthy, though immune exposures that went unrecorded were likely present. The donor tested CMV seronegative, placing the donor among the 350 to 400 seronegative members of the cohort. A peripheral blood sample was collected from each donor, and TCR beta sequencing was performed on peripheral blood mononuclear cells. Genomic DNA was extracted from the blood cell samples with the Qiagen DNeasy Blood Extraction Kit. To prepare the library, the immunoSEQ multiplex PCR assay was applied. A mixture of 60 forward primers for TCR Vbeta segments and 13 reverse primers for TCR Jbeta segments was used in the multiplex PCR. A multiplex PCR assay on genomic DNA amplified the CDR3 region of rearranged TCR beta genes. Amplified TCR beta libraries were sequenced as 87-base-pair reads on the Illumina HiSeq System. As for the original processing: A later analysis counted about 82 million unique TCR beta chains across the 690 or so repertoires, and around 9.9 million of these chains were shared by at least two donors. Raw reads were error-corrected and collapsed into unique sequences by a nearest-neighbor algorithm in which closely related sequences were merged to remove PCR and sequencing errors. To assign V, D and J gene segments, CDR3 sequences were aligned to IMGT reference sequences. For a sequence to be retained, at least a six-nucleotide match to both a V gene segment and a J gene segment was required. Rearrangements were classified as productive when the CDR3 lacked stop codons and remained in frame with V and J, and all other rearrangements were classified as non-productive. CDR3 was defined by IMGT convention, running from the second conserved V-encoded cysteine to the conserved J-encoded phenylalanine. The earlier analysis of 587 of the donors excluded sequences that lacked an unambiguous match to a single V gene segment. An earlier analysis of 587 of the donors classified V segments as functional when productive rearrangements were above 56.7% and as segregating when the standard deviation between donors was above 5%. A statistical classification framework was built for diagnosing cytomegalovirus status from the catalog of TCR beta chain sequences. In a later analysis, TCR nucleotide sequences were compared against IMGT/GENE-DB human TR gene sequences so that V and J genes could be assigned. The TCRdist pipeline was used in a later analysis to assign CDR3 sequences and most-parsimonious VDJ recombination scenarios. A later analysis defined each TCR beta chain by its CDR3 amino acid sequence plus V-gene family, and excluded reads lacking a unique V-gene family. To address suspected cross-contamination and a sequencing artifact, a later analysis removed 592 highly shared, low-generation-probability nucleotide sequences. A later analysis calculated a clonal expansion index for each public chain from normalized within-repertoire ranks of inferred template counts. A later analysis computed generation probabilities with a VDJ recombination model fitted to out-of-frame rearrangements, and checked the results against IGoR. Hypergeometric tests were used in a later analysis to score TCR-TCR, TCR-HLA and TCR-CMV co-occurrence, with a repertoire-size bias correction applied to the TCR pairs. A later analysis estimated false discovery rates by permuting HLA or CMV assignments 20 times. In a later analysis, co-occurring TCRs were grouped with DBSCAN, and TCRdist sequence similarity was added when clustering was performed within HLA-allele-positive subsets. Repertoires with fewer than 30,000 or more than 120,000 public chains were left out of co-occurrence clustering, as were five repertoires with anomalous nucleotide sharing. TCRdb retrieved this table from immuneACCESS and kept in-frame rearrangements only. Not all clones are present; in checked studies, unresolved V genes account for under half, and no reason is known for the remainder. The DNA was the basis for D and trimming; V, J and clone size are from that table. The sample's table lists a count of roughly 120,000 clones. Of the sample, approximately 3.8% falls within the top ten clones.

Study-level results and caveats: The presence/absence analyses assumed that sequencing depth was roughly uniform across donors, and that assumption may not be true. A later analysis found that most CMV-associated TCR beta chains appeared HLA-restricted, with HLA associations seemingly driven largely by CMV exposure. A later genetic analysis associated a missense DCLRE1C variant with V-gene and J-gene trimming of TCR beta chains, and an independent cohort replicated the association. Because counts were too low, around 17 rarely observed V segments, including chromosome 9 orphons, were left out of the earlier analysis of 587 of the donors. Linkage disequilibrium might explain the correlated functional status among segregating V segments, but an unknown experimental factor could not be ruled out. In an earlier analysis of 587 of the donors, most TCR beta V segments were observed in productive rearrangements about 87% or about 30% of the time, broadly matching IMGT annotations. In a later analysis, several top co-occurrence clusters were reported to appear linked to parvovirus B19, influenza, CMV and Epstein-Barr virus. The classifier was reported to diagnose cytomegalovirus status with high specificity and sensitivity in both the original and validation cohorts. Some IMGT-functional V segments, including TRBV6-2 and TRBV6-3, could not be distinguished by the 87-base-pair reads and were therefore excluded. HLA typing was unavailable for some donors at each locus, so association tests used only the typed subset. A cluster of highly shared sequence variants was judged likely to represent a technical artifact of the sequencing pipeline. In a later analysis, TCR association rates were found to vary across HLA loci, with the most associated TCRs seen for DRB1 alleles and the fewest for HLA-C alleles. The authors suggested that the approach could potentially be generalized to other disease states and immunological phenotypes. A further reported finding was that TCR beta sequences accurately predicted the HLA-A and HLA-B alleles for most subjects in the first cohort. A total of about 180 TCR beta chains were listed by the study as associated with cytomegalovirus. For the cohort, immune exposure information was limited to CMV serostatus. A few of the identified cytomegalovirus-associated TCR beta chains were confirmed in vitro to be specific for cytomegalovirus antigens. Only TCR beta chains were sequenced in this cohort, and the absence of alpha or paired-chain data limited detectable features. According to a later genetic analysis, donors in an Asian-associated ancestry cluster had fewer N-insertions in productive TCRs than the approximately 650-donor mean. In a later analysis, some 18,000 TCR beta sequences were associated with specific HLA alleles at a false discovery rate of 0.05. In a later analysis, HLA-associated TCR beta chains were found to be more clonally expanded and to have lower generation probabilities than equally common non-associated chains. Most TCR sequences were observed very rarely across donors, whereas some public TCRs were present in many individuals. When HLA alleles, especially DR and DQ, strongly co-occurred, TCR associations were difficult to assign to individual alleles.

Sequenced input: PBMCs. This chain joins TRBV27 to TRBJ2-1; perhaps TRBD1 is the D gene, with 6 bases matching. The clonotype originates from a man between 18 and 29 years old in good health and CMV-seronegative. The CDR3 region has the sequence CASSPGQYNEQFF. The base sequence is TGTGCCAGCAGTCCCGGACAGTACAATGAGCAGTTCTTC.